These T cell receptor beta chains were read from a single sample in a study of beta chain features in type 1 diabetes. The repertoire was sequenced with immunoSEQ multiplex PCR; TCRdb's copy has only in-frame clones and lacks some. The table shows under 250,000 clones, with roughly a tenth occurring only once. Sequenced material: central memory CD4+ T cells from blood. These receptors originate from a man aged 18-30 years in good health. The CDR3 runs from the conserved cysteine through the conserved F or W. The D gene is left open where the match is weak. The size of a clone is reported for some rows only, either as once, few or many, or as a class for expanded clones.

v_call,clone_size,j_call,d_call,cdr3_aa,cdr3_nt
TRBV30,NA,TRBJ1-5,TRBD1,CAWSITTGGNQPQHF,TGTGCCTGGAGTATTACGACAGGGGGCAATCAGCCCCAGCATTTT
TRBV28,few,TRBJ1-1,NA,CASSSPPGSGTEAFF,TGTGCCAGCAGTTCACCTCCGGGCTCGGGGACTGAAGCTTTCTTT
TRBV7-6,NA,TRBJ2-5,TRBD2,CASSVRSGRARGETQYF,TGTGCCAGCAGCGTTCGATCAGGGAGGGCAAGGGGAGAGACCCAGTACTTC
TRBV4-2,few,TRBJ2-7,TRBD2,CASSRSGLAGAYEQYF,TGTGCCAGCAGCCGATCCGGACTAGCGGGCGCCTACGAGCAGTACTTC
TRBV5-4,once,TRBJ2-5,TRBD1,CASSPGQVETQYF,TGTGCCAGCAGCCCGGGACAGGTAGAGACCCAGTACTTC
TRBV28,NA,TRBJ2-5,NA,CASNRPSGDGETQYF,TGTGCCAGCAACCGGCCGTCAGGGGACGGAGAGACCCAGTACTTC
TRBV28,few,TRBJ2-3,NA,CASSLRMRWSTDTQYF,TGTGCCAGCAGTTTAAGGATGAGGTGGAGCACAGATACGCAGTATTTT
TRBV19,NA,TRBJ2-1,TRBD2,CASSIMSGRVNEQFF,TGTGCCAGTAGTATAATGAGCGGGAGAGTCAATGAGCAGTTCTTC
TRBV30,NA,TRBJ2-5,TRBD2,CAWRPWGLAGQETQYF,TGTGCCTGGAGGCCCTGGGGACTAGCGGGCCAAGAGACCCAGTACTTC
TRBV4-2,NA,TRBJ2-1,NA,CASSQVGQGSYNEQFF,TGTGCCAGCAGCCAAGTAGGGCAGGGTTCCTACAATGAGCAGTTCTTC
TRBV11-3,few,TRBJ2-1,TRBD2,CASSRGLAYNEQFF,TGTGCCAGCAGCCGTGGACTAGCCTACAATGAGCAGTTCTTC
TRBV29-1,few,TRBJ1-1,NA,CSGRTNTEAFF,TGCAGTGGACGGACGAACACTGAAGCTTTCTTT
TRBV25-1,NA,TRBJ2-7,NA,CASSGGGQNYEQYF,TGTGCCAGCAGTGGGGGGGGACAGAACTACGAGCAGTACTTC
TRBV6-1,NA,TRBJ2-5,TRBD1,CASRRTGSETQYF,TGTGCCAGCAGGAGGACAGGGTCAGAGACCCAGTACTTC
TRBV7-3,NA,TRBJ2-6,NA,CASSLGGGTLSGANVLTF,TGTGCCAGCAGCTTGGGTGGGGGCACCCTCTCTGGGGCCAACGTCCTGACTTTC
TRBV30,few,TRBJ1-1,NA,CAWSTKPGLGNTEAFF,TGTGCCTGGAGTACCAAACCGGGACTAGGGAACACTGAAGCTTTCTTT
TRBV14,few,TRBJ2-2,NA,CASSQVSSLVGELFF,TGTGCCAGCAGCCAAGTCTCCTCCCTAGTCGGGGAGCTGTTTTTT
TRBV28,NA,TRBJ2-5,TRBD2,CASWSSGRGEETQYF,TGTGCCAGCTGGTCTAGCGGGAGAGGGGAAGAGACCCAGTACTTC
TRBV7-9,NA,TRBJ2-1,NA,CASSREQANNEQFF,TGTGCCAGCAGCCGGGAACAGGCTAACAATGAGCAGTTCTTC
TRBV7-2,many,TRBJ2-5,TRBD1,CASSLAWDRETQYF,TGTGCCAGCAGCTTAGCCTGGGACAGAGAGACCCAGTACTTC
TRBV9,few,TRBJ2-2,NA,CASSVDGRDTGELFF,TGTGCCAGCAGCGTAGACGGGAGAGACACCGGGGAGCTGTTTTTT
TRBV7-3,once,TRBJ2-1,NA,CASSSNRVGEQFF,TGTGCCAGCAGCTCCAACAGGGTTGGTGAGCAGTTCTTC
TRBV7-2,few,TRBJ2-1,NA,CASSFSVNEQFF,TGTGCCAGCAGCTTTAGCGTAAATGAGCAGTTCTTC
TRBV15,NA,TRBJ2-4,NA,CATRPGDLAKNIQYF,TGTGCCACCAGACCGGGGGACCTAGCCAAAAACATTCAGTACTTC
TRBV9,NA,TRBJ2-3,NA,CASRQLSSTDTQYF,TGTGCCAGCAGACAGCTTTCTAGCACAGATACGCAGTATTTT
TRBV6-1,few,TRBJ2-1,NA,CASSEGARSAEQFF,TGTGCCAGCAGTGAAGGAGCTAGGTCGGCTGAGCAGTTCTTC
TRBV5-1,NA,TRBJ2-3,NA,CASSLDRTSTDTQYF,TGCGCCAGCAGCTTGGATCGGACTAGCACAGATACGCAGTATTTT
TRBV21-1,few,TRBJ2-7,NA,CASSNNYNEQYF,TGTGCCAGCAGCAATAACTACAACGAGCAGTACTTC
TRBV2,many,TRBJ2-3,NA,CASRVVADTQYF,TGTGCCAGCAGGGTTGTAGCGGATACGCAGTATTTT
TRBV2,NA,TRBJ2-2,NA,CASREPGELFF,TGTGCCAGCCGGGAACCCGGGGAGCTGTTTTTT
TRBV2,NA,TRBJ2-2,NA,CASRPDSSGELFF,TGTGCCAGCAGGCCAGATAGTTCCGGGGAGCTGTTTTTT
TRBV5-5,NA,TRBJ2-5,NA,CASSSTSQETQYF,TGTGCCAGCAGCTCGACATCACAAGAGACCCAGTACTTC